This T cell receptor (beta chain) stems from a study of shared clonotypes between healthy human individuals. Study findings and constraints: Among donors, clonotype sharing was expected to be affected by sequencing depth. The represented genetic and exposure-history diversity was limited by the small number of donors. Blood was the sole source, and tissue repertoires probably differ.

Both subsets, CD45RA+ naive and CD45RA-negative memory, were split from the CD4+ cells. This CDR3 has 15 residues. The ends were cut back, 0 bases at V and 0 bases at J, with 6 bases in the middle. Germline values: CDR1 SGHNT, CDR2 YYREEE (reference sequence). Profiled with immunoSEQ multiplex PCR; TCRdb holds only in-frame clones, not every one. This sample has around 940,000 clones, with around 80% found just once. This clone showed up just once. Its target is not known. This receptor was obtained from a man aged 18 to 30 in good health. The chain is built from TRBV5-4 and TRBJ2-2; possible D gene TRBD2, 6 bases. Sequences were obtained from memory CD4+ T cells sorted from blood. Subset indicated: CD45RA-negative fraction. The CDR3 region has the DNA TGTGCCAGCAGCTTGGCTAGCGCGAACACCGGGGAGCTGTTTTTT. Residues: CASSLASANTGELFF.